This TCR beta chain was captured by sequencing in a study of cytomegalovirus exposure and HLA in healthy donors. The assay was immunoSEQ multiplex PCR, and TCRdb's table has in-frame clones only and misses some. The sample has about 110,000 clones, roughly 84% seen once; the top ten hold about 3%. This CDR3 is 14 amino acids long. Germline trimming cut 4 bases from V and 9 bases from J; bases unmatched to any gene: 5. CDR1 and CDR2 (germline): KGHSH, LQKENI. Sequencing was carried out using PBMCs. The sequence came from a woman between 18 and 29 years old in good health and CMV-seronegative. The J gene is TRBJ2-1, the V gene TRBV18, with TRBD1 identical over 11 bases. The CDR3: CASSQGQGAGEQFF. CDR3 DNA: TGTGCCAGCTCACAAGGACAGGGGGCGGGTGAGCAGTTCTTC. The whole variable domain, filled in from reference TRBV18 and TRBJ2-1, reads NAGVMQNPRHLVRRRGQEARLRCSPMKGHSHVYWYRQLPEEGLKFMVYLQKENIIDESGMPKERFSAEFPKEGPSILRIQQVVRGDSAAYFCASSQGQGAGEQFFGPGTRLTVL.